This TCR beta chain was found in a study of regulatory T cells in long-lasting Graves disease. At the level of the study: Graves' patients, newly diagnosed, had taken antithyroid drugs under 3 months.

Time point described: newly diagnosed GD, antithyroid drugs for less than 3 months. TCR sequences were obtained from RNA taken from PBMCs. CDR3 regions were amplified by Arm-PCR using iRepertoire HTBI primers to build TCR beta libraries. TCRdb passed the multiplex PCR reads through MiXCR, listing each CDR3 protein once. Of 400,000 to 500,000 distinct CDR3 sequences in the sample, about 16% were seen once. Per germline, CDR1 LNHNV and CDR2 YYDKDF (reference sequence). The CDR3 loop spans 14 amino acids. Trimming took 2 bases from V and 5 from J, leaving 10 bases between them. These data were also reused for a study on T cells in Graves' hyperthyroidism and ophthalmopathy. That report notes: The HTBI set primed first-round TCR CDR3 RT-PCR.

This sample comprised peripheral blood mononuclear cells (PBMCs), obtained at new diagnosis, from a patient treated with antithyroid drugs. This TCR was recovered from a woman younger than 35 with Graves disease. The genes are TRBV15 and TRBJ1-5; D unresolved. CDR3 DNA sequence: TGTGCCACCAGCAGAACTGGTGGGTATCAGCCCCAGCATTTT. Residues: CATSRTGGYQPQHF.